The text below deals with one T cell receptor (beta chain). This CDR3 contains 15 residues. The germline V gene has CDR1 SGHVS and CDR2 FQNEAQ. Trimming took 4 bases from V and 1 from J; bases not matched to a gene: 6. The data belong to a study of blood T cell repertoires in COVID-19. In the study overall: The samples span acute and convalescent COVID-19 from the United States, Italy and Spain. T cells, B-cell-depleted T cells, or PBMCs provided the cDNA or gDNA that served as material.

The data were produced by immunoSEQ multiplex PCR, yet TCRdb's version contains in-frame clones alone and is incomplete. Of roughly 17,000 clones detected, about 92% appear once; the ten largest clones hold 5% to 7%. The chain carries TRBV7-8 and TRBJ1-2; TRBD1 matches 7 bases. The TCR comes from a human donor in a cohort sampled during active COVID-19. Sequenced sample: peripheral blood. The CDR3 nucleotides read TGTGCCAGCAGCTCAGGGGGATCAGTTAACTATGGCTACACCTTC. Encoded protein: CASSSGGSVNYGYTF. Supplemented by reference TRBV7-8 and TRBJ1-2, the full variable domain reads GAGVSQSPRYKVAKRGQDVALRCDPISGHVSLFWYQQALGQGPEFLTYFQNEAQLDKSGLPSDRFFAERPEGSVSTLKIQRTQQEDSAVYLCASSSGGSVNYGYTFGSGTRLTVV.